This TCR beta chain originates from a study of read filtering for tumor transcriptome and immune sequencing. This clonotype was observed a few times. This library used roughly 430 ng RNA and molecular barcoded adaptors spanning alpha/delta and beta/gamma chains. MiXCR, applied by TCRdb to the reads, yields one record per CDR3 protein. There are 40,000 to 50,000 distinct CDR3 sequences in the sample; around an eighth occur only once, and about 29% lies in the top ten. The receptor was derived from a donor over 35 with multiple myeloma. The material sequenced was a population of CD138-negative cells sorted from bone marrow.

The CDR3 nucleotides read TGCAGTGCTAGAGATCAGAGGGGGCGGGGAGCTGACGATGAGCAGTTCTTC. Its translation: CSARDQRGRGADDEQFF. The chain uses TRBV20-1 and TRBJ2-1; maybe TRBD1 (7 bases). The V end was cut by 0 bases, the J end by 8 bases, with 23 bases between. The CDR3 is 17 residues long. In germline, CDR1 is DFQATT, CDR2 SNEGSKA (reference sequence).